Presented here are 2 T cell receptor beta chains from one specimen sequenced in a study of blood T cell repertoires in COVID-19. Produced via immunoSEQ multiplex PCR; TCRdb's table is partial and in-frame only. The table records 120,000 to 150,000 clones, roughly 76% of them present only once. What was sequenced was peripheral blood. The receptors here all came from a human donor with acute or convalescent COVID-19. The donor label of this sample is uncertain.

The sample holds one count of this clone. The V and J genes are TRBV7-9 and TRBJ2-2, with 10 positions matching TRBD1. Germline assignment: CDR1 SEHNR and CDR2 FQNEAQ (reference sequence). V trimming: 5 bases; J trimming: 6 bases; junction bases outside the gene matches: 9. The CDR3 totals 16 residues. The CDR3 bases are TGTGCCAGCAGCCCGCCCCGGACAGGGGGAGCCGGGGAGCTGTTTTTT. Translating gives CASSPPRTGGAGELFF. Looking up the rest from reference TRBV7-9 and TRBJ2-2 gives the full variable domain: DTGVSQNPRHKITKRGQNVTFRCDPISEHNRLYWYRQTLGQGPEFLTYFQNEAQLEKSRLLSDRFSAERPKGSFSTLEIQRTEQGDSAMYLCASSPPRTGGAGELFFGEGSRLTVL.

The V and J genes are TRBV19 and TRBJ2-2; a weak D match, TRBD2 (6 bases). With 3 bases removed from V and 16 bases from J, the gap between germline ends came to 9 bases. Germline CDR1 is LNHDA and CDR2 is SQIVND (reference sequence). CDR3 length: 10 amino acids. CDR3 nucleotides: TGTGCCAGTAGTATGGGGAGGAAGTTTTTT. Translation: CASSMGRKFF.